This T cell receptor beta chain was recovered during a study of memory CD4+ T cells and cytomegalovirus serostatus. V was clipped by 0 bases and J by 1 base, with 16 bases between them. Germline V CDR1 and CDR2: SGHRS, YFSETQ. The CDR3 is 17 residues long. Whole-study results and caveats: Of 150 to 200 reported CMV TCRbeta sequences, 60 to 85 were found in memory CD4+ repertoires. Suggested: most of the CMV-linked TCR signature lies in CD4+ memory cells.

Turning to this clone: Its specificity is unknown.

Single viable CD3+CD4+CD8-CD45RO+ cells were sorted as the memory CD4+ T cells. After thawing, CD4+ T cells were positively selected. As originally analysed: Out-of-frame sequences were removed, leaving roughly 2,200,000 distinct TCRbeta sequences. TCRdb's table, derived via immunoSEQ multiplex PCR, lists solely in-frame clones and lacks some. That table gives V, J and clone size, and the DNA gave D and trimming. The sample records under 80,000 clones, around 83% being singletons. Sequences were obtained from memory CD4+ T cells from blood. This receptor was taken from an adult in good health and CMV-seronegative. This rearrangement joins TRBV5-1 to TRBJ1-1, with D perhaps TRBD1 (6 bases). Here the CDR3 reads CASSLVSGGRGNTEAFF. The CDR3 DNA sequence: TGCGCCAGCAGCTTGGTTTCCGGGGGCAGGGGGAACACTGAAGCTTTCTTT.